The next 25 T cell receptor beta chains were all read from a single sample in a study of blood T cell repertoires in COVID-19. Sequencing was performed with immunoSEQ multiplex PCR; in TCRdb, only in-frame clones are kept and a portion is missing. The data contain some 300,000 clones, 88% of them singletons. Sequencing was performed on PBMCs or T cells enriched from blood (not recorded which). The receptors derive from a woman aged 55-75 years in a cohort exposed to, infected with or recovered from COVID-19 (not recorded which).

The chain joins TRBV27 to TRBJ2-7; 9 bases are a match to TRBD1. Trimming at V came to 3 bases and at J to 3 bases, leaving 6 bases not matched to a gene. This CDR3 is 15 amino acids long. Germline-derived CDR1 and CDR2 are MNHEY and SMNVEV (reference sequence). The CDR3 DNA reads as TGTGCCAGCAGTTTTTCCGGGACAGGGAGCTACGAGCAGTACTTC. Amino acids: CASSFSGTGSYEQYF.

V and J are TRBV2 and TRBJ2-3; no firm D call. From germline, CDR1 is SNHLY and CDR2 FYNNEI. This CDR3 region has 18 residues. The germline V and J ends were trimmed by 2 bases and 0 bases, with 18 bases remaining between them. CDR3 residues: CASSEKEPQVHSTDTQYF. DNA of the CDR3: TGTGCCAGCAGTGAAAAAGAGCCCCAGGTCCACAGCACAGATACGCAGTATTTT.

The rearrangement links TRBV20-1 to TRBJ1-5, with D possibly TRBD1 on 5 matching bases. Germline V gene sequence: CDR1 DFQATT, CDR2 SNEGSKA (reference sequence). V was clipped by 3 bases and J by 6 bases, with 15 bases between them. The CDR3 sequence is 14 residues long. The CDR3 here is CSASPGIVSQPQHF. CDR3 coding DNA: TGCAGTGCTAGTCCAGGGATCGTGAGTCAGCCCCAGCATTTT.

A few counts support this clone. The chain joins TRBV10-1 to TRBJ2-1; 11 bases are shared with TRBD1. Germline CDR1 and CDR2: WNHNN and SYGVQD (reference sequence). V lost 6 bases, J lost 9 bases, and 4 bases stayed unmatched. CDR3 length equals 13 residues. CDR3 DNA: TGCGCCAGCAGCCGGACAGGGGGCAGTGAGCAGTTCTTC. Amino acid sequence: CASSRTGGSEQFF.

This rearrangement joins TRBV7-2 to TRBJ1-2; possible D gene TRBD1, 6 bases. This CDR3 comprises 14 residues. With 5 bases removed from V and 0 bases from J, the gap between germline ends came to 10 bases. Looked up from germline, CDR1 is SGHTA and CDR2 is FQGNSA. The CDR3 is CASSRTEANYGYTF. CDR3 DNA sequence: TGTGCCAGCAGCCGGACAGAAGCTAACTATGGCTACACCTTC.

J is TRBJ1-4 and V is TRBV5-1, with TRBD1 matching over 8 bases. Germline V gene lookup returns CDR1 SGHRS and CDR2 YFSETQ. This CDR3 spans 14 amino acids. V trimming: 4 bases; J trimming: 7 bases; junction bases outside the gene matches: 6. The CDR3 DNA is TGCGCCAGCAGCGCAGGGGGCGCGGGTGAAAAACTGTTTTTT. Translated: CASSAGGAGEKLFF.

This clone was recorded only once. The chain uses TRBV7-6 and TRBJ2-5; 9 bases line up with TRBD2. Germline lookup yields CDR1 SGHVS and CDR2 FNYEAQ. CDR3 length: 17 residues. J was trimmed by 4 bases and V by 0 bases; bases with no gene match: 9. As DNA, the CDR3 is TGTGCCAGCAGCTTAGCGCTAGGGCTAGCGGGGACAGAGACCCAGTACTTC. Translation gives CASSLALGLAGTETQYF.

As to this clone: The sample holds other DNA sequences that translate to the same CDR3. The CDR3 sequence is CASSLEGGKETQYF. CDR3 nucleotides: TGCGCCAGCAGCTTGGAGGGAGGGAAAGAGACCCAGTACTTC. V is TRBV5-1 and J is TRBJ2-5; 7 positions match TRBD2. The CDR3 covers 14 residues. Germline V gene lookup returns CDR1 SGHRS and CDR2 YFSETQ. The ends lost 0 bases at V and 3 bases at J; junction bases unmatched: 2.

The rearrangement links TRBV27 to TRBJ1-1, with 8 bases lining up with TRBD1. This CDR3 region has 15 residues. V lost 0 bases and J lost 5; bases outside the gene matches: 5. Germline CDR1 and CDR2: MNHEY and SMNVEV (reference sequence). CDR3 in DNA: TGTGCCAGCAGTTTATCTCGGACAGGGAAAACTGAAGCTTTCTTT. Its protein is CASSLSRTGKTEAFF.

The gene calls are TRBV13 and TRBJ2-1; 14 bases map to TRBD2. V was clipped by 2 bases and J by 5 bases; unmatched bases: 2. Germline V gives CDR1 PRHDT, CDR2 FYEKMQ (reference sequence). The length of the CDR3 is 16 residues. This CDR3 is CASSLRGLAGDNEQFF. CDR3 bases: TGTGCCAGCAGCTTAAGGGGACTAGCGGGGGACAATGAGCAGTTCTTC.

Here the CDR3 reads CATSRDLATSGRDYNEQFF. CDR3 DNA: TGTGCCACCAGCAGAGATCTAGCGACTAGCGGGAGGGACTACAATGAGCAGTTCTTC. The chain has TRBV15 and TRBJ2-1, with TRBD2 matching over 14 bases. The CDR3 covers 19 residues. The germline V gene has CDR1 LNHNV and CDR2 YYDKDF (reference sequence). J was trimmed by 3 bases and V by 0 bases; bases with no gene match: 7.

The chain joins TRBV27 to TRBJ2-1, with D maybe TRBD1 (6 bases). The CDR3 length is 14 residues. V was trimmed by 5 bases and J by 8 bases, leaving 16 bases between them. Germline lookup yields CDR1 MNHEY and CDR2 SMNVEV (reference sequence). CDR3 bases: TGTGCCAGCAGTCCATCGGGCAGGGGCTATGAGCAGTTCTTC. As protein: CASSPSGRGYEQFF.

The count of this clone is one. The chain has TRBV4-2 and TRBJ2-7; tentative D call: TRBD1 (5 bases). Deletions cut 0 bases from V and 3 bases from J, with 12 bases between. The CDR3 runs to 15 residues. The germline gives CDR1 LGHNA, CDR2 YNFKEQ. For the CDR3, the DNA is TGTGCCAGCAGCCAAGATGGGGCAGGGCTCTACGAGCAGTACTTC. Amino acids: CASSQDGAGLYEQYF.

V usage is TRBV9 and J usage is TRBJ2-1; D is undetermined. CDR1 is SGDLS and CDR2 is YYNGEE in the germline V gene. V shed 2 bases and J shed 0 bases, with 9 bases lying between them. CDR3 length: 15 amino acids. CDR3: CASSVSPSSYNEQFF. In DNA form, the CDR3 reads TGTGCCAGCAGCGTCTCCCCGAGCTCCTACAATGAGCAGTTCTTC.

This clone was seen once. The chain joins TRBV6-5 to TRBJ1-4; 9 bases fit TRBD1. Germline lookup yields CDR1 MNHEY and CDR2 SVGAGI. Trimming removed 6 bases from V and 5 bases from J; junction bases left unmatched: 1. The CDR3 runs to 13 residues. CDR3 sequence: CASRGTGNEKLFF. The DNA of the CDR3 is TGTGCCAGCAGGGGGACAGGGAATGAAAAACTGTTTTTT.

CDR3: CASSYPDGTSRRQYF. CDR3 nucleotide sequence: TGTGCCAGCAGTTACCCTGATGGGACTAGCAGGAGGCAGTACTTC. This chain uses TRBV6-5 with TRBJ2-7, with 9 bases aligning to TRBD2. There are 15 residues in the CDR3. Per germline, CDR1 MNHEY and CDR2 SVGAGI. Losses at the gene ends were 2 bases for V and 9 bases for J; bases not matched to a gene: 11.

This rearrangement joins TRBV5-1 to TRBJ2-1, with TRBD2 matching over 14 bases. J was trimmed by 10 bases and V by 3 bases; bases with no gene match: 6. The CDR3 contains 15 residues. Germline values: CDR1 SGHRS, CDR2 YFSETQ. The CDR3: CASSSGTSGRAEQFF. The CDR3 region has the DNA TGCGCCAGCAGCTCCGGGACTAGCGGGAGAGCGGAGCAGTTCTTC.

The chain joins TRBV4-3 to TRBJ1-1; D not resolved. The CDR3 totals 15 residues. Trimming left V 1 base short and J 0 bases short, with 9 bases between. CDR1 LGHNA and CDR2 YSLEER come from the germline V gene. The CDR3 reads CASSQGWQMNTEAFF. CDR3 DNA sequence: TGCGCCAGCAGCCAAGGTTGGCAGATGAACACTGAAGCTTTCTTT.

V is TRBV30 and J is TRBJ2-2, with D maybe TRBD1 (5 bases). The CDR3 length is 13 residues. CDR1 is GTSNPN, CDR2 SVGIG, per germline (reference sequence). V was cut by 2 bases and J by 6 bases, with 10 bases left in between. CDR3 sequence (DNA): TGTGCCTGGAGTACCAGGGTTGCCGGGGAGCTGTTTTTT. Its translation is CAWSTRVAGELFF.

CDR3 DNA: TGTGCCAGCAGTTACCCGACGACAGGGCGCACCGGGGAGCTGTTTTTT. As protein: CASSYPTTGRTGELFF. J is TRBJ2-2 and V is TRBV6-5; TRBD1 agrees at 7 bases. The J segment lost 4 bases and the V segment lost 2 bases, leaving 7 bases of the junction unmatched. The germline gives CDR1 MNHEY, CDR2 SVGAGI. The CDR3 is 16 amino acids.

This clone has just a few counts. CDR3 nucleotide sequence: TGTGCCAGCAGTGCGGGACTAGCGAATTACAATGAGCAGTTCTTC. Translating it yields CASSAGLANYNEQFF. This chain connects TRBV11-3 to TRBJ2-1; 10 bases match TRBD2. J lost 4 bases, V lost 6 bases, and 6 bases had no gene match. This CDR3 has 15 residues. Germline V lookup: CDR1 SGHNT, CDR2 YENEEA.

The chain is built from TRBV28 and TRBJ1-6, with D possibly TRBD1 on 5 matching bases. Germline CDR1 MDHEN, CDR2 SYDVKM. The length of the CDR3 is 14 residues. Trimming cost V 2 bases and J 6 bases, with 8 bases left between them. CDR3 residues: CASSLGARNSPLHF. DNA of the CDR3: TGTGCCAGCAGTTTAGGGGCCCGTAATTCACCCCTCCACTTT. The full variable domain, with the rest looked up from reference TRBV28 and TRBJ1-6, is DVKVTQSSRYLVKRTGEKVFLECVQDMDHENMFWYRQDPGLGLRLIYFSYDVKMKEKGDIPEGYSVSREKKERFSLILESASTNQTSMYLCASSLGARNSPLHFGNGTRLTVT.

This clone was seen only a few times. The chain uses TRBV7-9 and TRBJ1-1; D remains ambiguous. The CDR3 is 17 residues long. CDR1 SEHNR and CDR2 FQNEAQ come from the germline V gene (reference sequence). V was trimmed by 1 base and J by 0 bases, leaving 15 bases between them. The CDR3 loop is CASSLGGSVSLNTEAFF. In nucleotides, the CDR3 is TGTGCCAGCAGCTTAGGTGGAAGCGTGTCGCTGAACACTGAAGCTTTCTTT.

This chain links TRBV19 with TRBJ1-6; D possibly corresponds to TRBD1 (5 bases). The CDR3 is 16 amino acids. V was clipped by 5 bases and J by 7 bases, with 18 bases between them. Germline values: CDR1 LNHDA, CDR2 SQIVND (reference sequence). CDR3 amino acids: CASSPNTGAGNSPLHF. The CDR3 DNA follows: TGTGCCAGTAGTCCAAACACAGGCGCTGGCAATTCACCCCTCCACTTT.

J is TRBJ2-7 and V is TRBV6-5; D not resolved. The CDR3 contains 11 residues. V gave up 5 bases and J gave up 3 bases, with 5 bases separating them. CDR1 is MNHEY and CDR2 is SVGAGI in the germline V gene. The CDR3 DNA reads TGTGCCAGCAGTAACGGCTACGAGCAGTACTTC. Residues: CASSNGYEQYF.